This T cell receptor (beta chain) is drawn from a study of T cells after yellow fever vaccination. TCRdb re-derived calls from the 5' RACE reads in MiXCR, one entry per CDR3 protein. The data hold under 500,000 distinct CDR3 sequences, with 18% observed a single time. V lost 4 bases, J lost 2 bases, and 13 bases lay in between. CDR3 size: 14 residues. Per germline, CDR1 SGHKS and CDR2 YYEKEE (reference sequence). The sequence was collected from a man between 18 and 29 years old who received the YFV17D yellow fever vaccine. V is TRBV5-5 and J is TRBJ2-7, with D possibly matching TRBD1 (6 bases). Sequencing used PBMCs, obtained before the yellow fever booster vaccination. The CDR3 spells CASSMRQVPYEQYF. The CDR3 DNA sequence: TGTGCCAGCAGCATGCGACAGGTTCCCTACGAGCAGTACTTC.